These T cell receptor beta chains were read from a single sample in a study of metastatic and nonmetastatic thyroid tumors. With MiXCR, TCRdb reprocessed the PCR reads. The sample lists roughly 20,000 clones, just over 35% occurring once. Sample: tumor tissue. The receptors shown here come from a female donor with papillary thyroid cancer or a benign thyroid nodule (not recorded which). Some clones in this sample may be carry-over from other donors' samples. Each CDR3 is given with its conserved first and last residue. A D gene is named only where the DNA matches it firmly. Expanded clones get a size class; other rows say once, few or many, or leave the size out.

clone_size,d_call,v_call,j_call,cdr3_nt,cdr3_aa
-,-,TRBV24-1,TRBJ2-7,TGTGCCACCGGAACCGTGGGGAGCGATAATTTCTACGAGCAGTACTTC,CATGTVGSDNFYEQYF
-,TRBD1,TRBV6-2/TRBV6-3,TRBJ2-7,TGTGCCAGCAGACGGGACAGCGCAACCCCAGGCGAGCAGTACTTC,CASRRDSATPGEQYF
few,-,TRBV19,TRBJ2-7,TGTGCCAGTAGTTCAGAGTTGGGCTCCTACGAGCAGTACTTC,CASSSELGSYEQYF
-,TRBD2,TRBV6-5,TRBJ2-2,TGTGCCAGCAGTTCACCGAATAGCGGGAGTACCGGGGAGCTGTTTTTT,CASSSPNSGSTGELFF
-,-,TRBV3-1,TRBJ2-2,TGTGCCAGCAGCCGCACGGGTGCGAACACCGGGGAGCTGTTTTTT,CASSRTGANTGELFF
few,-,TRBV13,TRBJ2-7,TGTGCCAGCGCCCTGCTGGGAGCGCTCGGTTCCGAGCAGTACTTC,CASALLGALGSEQYF
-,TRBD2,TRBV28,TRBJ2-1,TGTGCCAGCATGACTAGCGACTTTACTCGGCCCTACAATGAGCAGTTCTTC,CASMTSDFTRPYNEQFF
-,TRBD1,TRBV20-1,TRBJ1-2,TGCAGTGCTAGAGATTCAGGACAGGGTAACTATGGCTACACCTTC,CSARDSGQGNYGYTF
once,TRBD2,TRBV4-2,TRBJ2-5,TGTGCCAGCAGCCAAAACCCAAGGGAGGGAGAAGAGACCCAGTACTTC,CASSQNPREGEETQYF
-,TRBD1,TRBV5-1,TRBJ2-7,TGCGCCAGCACCCAGACAGGGGGATCTTGGGAGCAGTACTTC,CASTQTGGSWEQYF
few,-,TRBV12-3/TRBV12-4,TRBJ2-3,TGTGCCAGCAGTCGTGGACCTACAGATACGCAGTATTTT,CASSRGPTDTQYF
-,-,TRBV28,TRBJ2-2,TGTGCCAGCAGGACCGACGGATCCAAGACCTTCAACACCGGGGAGCTGTTTTTT,CASRTDGSKTFNTGELFF
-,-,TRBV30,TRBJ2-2,TGTGCCTGGAGCGCAGGGACGAACACCGGGGAGCTGTTTTTT,CAWSAGTNTGELFF
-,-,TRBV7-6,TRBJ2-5,TGTGCCAGCAGCTTATTGCCCAGCGAGACCCAGTACTTC,CASSLLPSETQYF